These 30 T cell receptor beta chains came from one sample sequenced in a study of shared clonotypes between healthy human individuals. Only in-frame clones appear in the TCRdb table, and some are missing; sequencing was by immunoSEQ multiplex PCR. The data hold about 2 million clones, with 85% to 95% observed a single time. The sequenced sample was naive CD4+ T cells sorted from blood. The subset denotes: CD45RA+ positively selected. These receptors all come from a man in his late teens or twenties in good health.

A few counts support this clone. Other DNA sequences of this sample code for an identical CDR3. The J gene is TRBJ2-3, the V gene TRBV27, with D hard to call. The CDR3 is 13 amino acids. Trimming stripped 3 bases from V and 0 bases from J, with 4 bases between. Germline CDR1 reads MNHEY; CDR2 reads SMNVEV (reference sequence). This CDR3 reads CASSFRSTDTQYF. The CDR3 coding sequence is TGTGCCAGCAGTTTCCGGAGCACAGATACGCAGTATTTT.

The V and J genes are TRBV9 and TRBJ2-7, with D unclear. The CDR3 length is 16 residues. Looked up from germline, CDR1 is SGDLS and CDR2 is YYNGEE. The germline V and J ends were trimmed by 3 bases and 0 bases, with 16 bases remaining between them. The CDR3 is CASSARASSDSYEQYF. The CDR3 nucleotides read TGTGCCAGCAGCGCTAGAGCGAGTTCCGACTCCTACGAGCAGTACTTC. Filled out from reference TRBV9 and TRBJ2-7, the complete variable domain reads DSGVTQTPKHLITATGQRVTLRCSPRSGDLSVYWYQQSLDQGLQFLIQYYNGEERAKGNILERFSAQQFPDLHSELNLSSLELGDSALYFCASSARASSDSYEQYFGPGTRLTVT.

This clone came up once. In DNA, the CDR3 is TGCAGCGCTGGGGACAGGGTCTACGAGCAGTACTTC. The encoded protein is CSAGDRVYEQYF. This chain joins TRBV29-1 and TRBJ2-7, with 9 bases that match TRBD1. This CDR3 is built from 12 residues. Germline V gene sequence: CDR1 SQVTM, CDR2 ANQGSEA. The V gene end was trimmed by 7 bases and the J gene end by 3 bases; junction bases not matched to a gene: 4.

This chain joins TRBV6-5 and TRBJ1-3; TRBD1 might be the D (6 bases). CDR3 length: 16 residues. The germline gives CDR1 MNHEY, CDR2 SVGAGI. The V end was cut by 4 bases, the J end by 0 bases, with 13 bases between. CDR3 sequence: CASSLPPDSSGNTIYF. The CDR3 nucleotides read TGTGCCAGCAGTTTACCCCCGGACAGCTCTGGAAACACCATATATTTT.

The sample holds one count of this clone. V is TRBV4-3 and J is TRBJ2-3; 10 bases are shared with TRBD2. Losses at the gene ends were 0 bases for V and 4 bases for J; bases not matched to a gene: 4. This CDR3 region has 16 residues. Germline V CDR1 and CDR2: LGHNA, YSLEER. CDR3 sequence (DNA): TGCGCCAGCAGCCAAGAAGCGGGAGGGCCGTCAGATACGCAGTATTTT. Protein sequence: CASSQEAGGPSDTQYF.

The J gene is TRBJ1-2, the V gene TRBV2, with D perhaps matching TRBD1 (6 bases). CDR3 length: 14 residues. Germline assignment: CDR1 SNHLY and CDR2 FYNNEI. V was clipped by 6 bases and J by 8 bases, with 19 bases between them. As DNA, the CDR3 is TGTGCCAGCAGCCCATCGGGGGGCCCTTCCGGCTACACCTTC. As protein: CASSPSGGPSGYTF.

Regarding this clone: A much larger clonotype is one base distant, so this may be a read error. The chain couples TRBV30 to TRBJ1-3; D is undetermined. CDR1 and CDR2 (germline): GTSNPN, SVGIG (reference sequence). The CDR3 is 13 amino acids. This CDR3 is CDWSVTRGNTIYF. Here the CDR3 DNA reads TGTGACTGGAGTGTAACCCGGGGAAACACCATATATTTT.

The genes are TRBV27 and TRBJ2-5, with no clear D. The germline V gene encodes CDR1 MNHEY and CDR2 SMNVEV (reference sequence). The CDR3 is made up of 14 amino acids. V was pared by 6 bases and J by 5 bases, with 16 bases between. The CDR3 DNA follows: TGTGCCAGCAGACCCGGTGGAAAACGGGAGACCCAGTACTTC. Translation gives CASRPGGKRETQYF.

V is TRBV30 and J is TRBJ2-1; D is ambiguous. CDR3 length equals 14 residues. The V gene lost 4 bases and the J gene lost 0 bases, with 10 bases spanning the gap. Germline loops: CDR1 GTSNPN, CDR2 SVGIG (reference sequence). Here the CDR3 reads CAWTPASSYNEQFF. DNA of the CDR3: TGTGCCTGGACCCCTGCAAGCTCCTACAATGAGCAGTTCTTC.

The chain couples TRBV5-6 to TRBJ2-7; 8 nucleotides align to TRBD1. Germline lookup yields CDR1 SGHDT and CDR2 YYEEEE. The ends lost 1 base at V and 4 bases at J; junction bases unmatched: 7. The CDR3 contains 15 residues. The CDR3 is CASSLLGQGKYEQYF. In DNA form, the CDR3 reads TGTGCCAGCAGCTTGCTTGGACAGGGCAAATACGAGCAGTACTTC.

On this clone: Other DNA sequences in this sample translate to the same CDR3. V usage is TRBV2 and J usage is TRBJ2-2; TRBD1 aligns across 7 bases. Germline assignment: CDR1 SNHLY and CDR2 FYNNEI. This CDR3 is 14 amino acids long. Unmatched junction bases numbered 6, after V lost 6 bases and J lost 5 bases. CDR3 sequence (DNA): TGTGCCAGCAGACGGGACAGCGAAACCGGGGAGCTGTTTTTT. It specifies CASRRDSETGELFF.

This clone has just one count. This sample includes further DNA sequences coding for the same CDR3. The chain is built from TRBV2 and TRBJ2-2; D remains ambiguous. The CDR3 has 11 residues. Germline CDR1 reads SNHLY; CDR2 reads FYNNEI. Trimming removed 3 bases at V and 5 bases at J, with 1 base between. The CDR3 spells CASSDTGELFF. As DNA, the CDR3 is TGTGCCAGCAGTGATACCGGGGAGCTGTTTTTT.

V usage is TRBV6-1 and J usage is TRBJ2-7; perhaps TRBD1 as D (5 bases). V was cut by 3 bases and J by 1 base, with 10 bases left in between. Per the germline V gene, CDR1 is MNHNS and CDR2 is SASEGT. The CDR3 is made up of 14 amino acids. Here the CDR3 DNA reads TGTGCCAGCAGTGACCGGACACGGTCCTACGAGCAGTACTTC. Translating gives CASSDRTRSYEQYF.

The rearrangement uses TRBV4-1 and TRBJ2-7; 10 bases are shared with TRBD2. Germline V gives CDR1 MGHRA, CDR2 YSYEKL. This CDR3 has 16 residues. V shed 2 bases and J 5 bases; nucleotides not matched to a gene: 9. In nucleotides, the CDR3 is TGCGCCAGCAGCCAAAATCTTCTAGCGGGAGTTGACGAGCAGTACTTC. It is translated as CASSQNLLAGVDEQYF.

The chain uses TRBV6-1 and TRBJ1-5; the D is unclear. Deletions cut 4 bases from V and 2 bases from J, with 9 bases between. The CDR3 runs 14 residues. Per the germline V gene, CDR1 is MNHNS and CDR2 is SASEGT. For the CDR3, the DNA is TGTGCCAGCAGTGGGCCAGGACGCAATCAGCCCCAGCATTTT. Translation: CASSGPGRNQPQHF.

V gene TRBV5-1 combines with J gene TRBJ2-5; 9 bases align to TRBD2. The germline gives CDR1 SGHRS, CDR2 YFSETQ. J lost 3 bases, V lost 4 bases, and 7 bases had no gene match. The CDR3 is made up of 15 amino acids. The DNA for the CDR3 is TGCGCCAGCAGCCCCCGGACTAGCGAGAAAGAGACCCAGTACTTC. Encoded protein: CASSPRTSEKETQYF.

V is TRBV5-1 and J is TRBJ1-1; the D gene is possibly TRBD1 (5 bases). CDR3 size: 15 residues. Trimming pared 5 bases from V and 1 base from J, leaving 15 bases between. CDR1 SGHRS and CDR2 YFSETQ come from the germline V gene. This CDR3 is CASRATGASNTEAFF. CDR3 in DNA: TGCGCCAGCAGGGCAACCGGGGCCTCGAACACTGAAGCTTTCTTT.

The chain joins TRBV18 to TRBJ2-7; 7 bases map to TRBD1. Germline V gene sequence: CDR1 KGHSH, CDR2 LQKENI. After removal of 6 bases from V and 4 bases from J, the junction contained 6 bases not matched to a gene. The CDR3 consists of 13 residues. The CDR3 spells CASSPGQRYEQYF. The CDR3 DNA reads TGTGCCAGCTCCCCGGGACAGAGGTACGAGCAGTACTTC.

This clone was seen a single time. This sequence joins TRBV5-1 and TRBJ2-6; D is tentatively TRBD1 or TRBD2 (5 bases each). Per germline, CDR1 SGHRS and CDR2 YFSETQ. Deletions cut 2 bases from V and 0 bases from J, with 12 bases between. CDR3 size: 17 residues. The CDR3 nucleotides read TGCGCCAGCAGCTTCGGGACGGATAGCTCTGGGGCCAACGTCCTGACTTTC. It specifies CASSFGTDSSGANVLTF.

The V call is TRBV18, the J call TRBJ2-7; the D is unclear. Per the germline V gene, CDR1 is KGHSH and CDR2 is LQKENI. Trimming took off 3 bases at V and 6 bases at J, with 15 bases between the two ends. This CDR3 contains 14 residues. The CDR3 DNA is TGTGCCAGCTCACCCGCTGACTTGGCGGCCGAGCAGTACTTC. This sequence encodes CASSPADLAAEQYF.

The rearrangement links TRBV6-5 to TRBJ1-1; 8 bases agree with TRBD1. Germline-derived CDR1 and CDR2 are MNHEY and SVGAGI. The length of the CDR3 is 14 residues. V lost 6 bases and J lost 5; bases outside the gene matches: 8. In DNA form, the CDR3 reads TGTGCCAGCAGGGGGGTTACAGGGGGTACTGAAGCTTTCTTT. Translated, it gives CASRGVTGGTEAFF.

The chain has TRBV5-5 and TRBJ1-6; the D gene is possibly TRBD1 (6 bases). Germline assignment: CDR1 SGHKS and CDR2 YYEKEE (reference sequence). The CDR3 has 17 amino acids. V was cut by 6 bases and J by 0 bases, with 16 bases left in between. CDR3 nucleotide sequence: TGTGCCAGCACCGATGGACAGTATAGCTCCTATAATTCACCCCTCCACTTT. Its translation: CASTDGQYSSYNSPLHF.

This sequence joins TRBV11-3 and TRBJ1-3; weak D call: TRBD1 (5 bases). The CDR3 is 15 residues long. Trimming took 5 bases from V and 0 from J, leaving 11 bases between them. CDR1 is SGHNT and CDR2 is YENEEA in the germline V gene. CDR3 nucleotides: TGTGCCAGCAGCAGGGACGGGTACTCTGGAAACACCATATATTTT. Protein product: CASSRDGYSGNTIYF.

As DNA, the CDR3 is TGTGCCAGCTCACCTCAGGGGGGAACCACTGAAGCTTTCTTT. This codes for CASSPQGGTTEAFF. This chain uses TRBV18 with TRBJ1-1; 7 bases map to TRBD1. The CDR3 is 14 residues long. Germline V CDR1 and CDR2: KGHSH, LQKENI. Losses at the gene ends were 3 bases for V and 4 bases for J; bases not matched to a gene: 5.

V and J are TRBV18 and TRBJ1-6, with 10 positions matching TRBD1. The CDR3 is 16 amino acids. V lost 3 bases and J lost 7; bases outside the gene matches: 6. CDR1 and CDR2 (germline): KGHSH, LQKENI. This CDR3 reads CASSPSPGQGNSPLHF. CDR3 coding DNA: TGTGCCAGCTCACCTTCGCCGGGACAGGGGAATTCACCCCTCCACTTT.

The rearrangement joins TRBV15 to TRBJ1-2; D perhaps matches TRBD1 (5 bases). CDR3 length equals 15 residues. With 0 bases removed from V and 8 bases from J, the gap between germline ends came to 16 bases. Looked up from germline, CDR1 is LNHNV and CDR2 is YYDKDF (reference sequence). The CDR3 region is CATSREGSGRRGYTF. As DNA, the CDR3 is TGTGCCACCAGCAGAGAGGGATCAGGGCGGCGAGGCTACACCTTC.

With respect to this clone: This specimen includes other DNA sequences encoding the same CDR3. The chain combines TRBV5-1 with TRBJ2-3, with D possibly TRBD2 on 6 matching bases. The CDR3 loop spans 14 amino acids. Germline CDR1 reads SGHRS; CDR2 reads YFSETQ. Trimming took 4 bases from V and 3 from J, leaving 12 bases between them. The CDR3 DNA sequence: TGCGCCAGCAGCCTCTGGGGGGAAACAGATACGCAGTATTTT. Protein sequence: CASSLWGETDTQYF.

This sequence joins TRBV27 and TRBJ2-1, with a possible D match to TRBD1 (5 bases). The V gene's germline CDR1 is MNHEY and CDR2 SMNVEV (reference sequence). The CDR3 totals 16 residues. The V end lost 7 bases, the J end lost 0 bases, and 16 bases lay between the germline ends. CDR3 DNA: TGTGCCAGCACGACAGTTGGCCTGAGCTCCTACAATGAGCAGTTCTTC. Its protein product is CASTTVGLSSYNEQFF.

The V gene is TRBV18, the J gene TRBJ2-5, with unresolved D. The CDR3 runs 13 residues. CDR1 and CDR2 (germline): KGHSH, LQKENI. V lost 3 bases and J lost 2, with 7 bases in between. The CDR3 loop reads CASSPRWQETQYF. DNA of the CDR3: TGTGCCAGCTCACCGAGGTGGCAAGAGACCCAGTACTTC.

CDR3: CSVTDSYEQYF. In nucleotides, the CDR3 is TGCAGTGTAACTGACTCCTACGAGCAGTACTTC. This chain joins TRBV20-1 and TRBJ2-7, with D unclear. Germline V lookup: CDR1 DFQATT, CDR2 SNEGSKA (reference sequence). CDR3 length: 11 amino acids. The V and J ends lost 7 bases and 0 bases respectively, with 7 bases between them.